The TCR beta chain under discussion was sequenced for a study of CD8 T cells in ankylosing spondylitis. Whole-study findings and limits: Some motif variants had been reported before (in reactive arthritis synovial fluid and blood). About 8 highly homologous variants formed a TCR beta motif that appeared characteristic of ankylosing spondylitis blood.

Concerning this clonotype: Its antigen is still unknown.

J was trimmed by 6 bases and V by 0 bases; bases with no gene match: 12. CDR1 LGHNA and CDR2 YSLEER come from the germline V gene. This CDR3 is built from 17 residues. TCRdb re-called the 5' RACE reads through MiXCR, storing one row per CDR3 protein. Of roughly 140,000 distinct CDR3 sequences listed, 44% are singletons. Source material: synovial fluid, either unsorted or a sorted T cell fraction (not recorded which). The chain employs TRBV4-3 and TRBJ2-7; the match to TRBD2 covers 9 bases. This TCR was recovered from a male donor with ankylosing spondylitis. CDR3 residues: CASSQDWFRTSEGEQYF. The DNA for the CDR3 is TGCGCCAGCAGCCAAGATTGGTTTCGGACTAGCGAGGGCGAGCAGTACTTC.